This T cell receptor (beta chain) comes out of a study of low-dose radiotherapy and immunotherapy resistance in tumors. Whole-study context: While receiving nivolumab 240 mg every two weeks, patients also received ipilimumab 1 mg/kg every six weeks, both intravenously.

Sample time point: after trial treatment. The sample's treatment: LDRT plus nivolumab, ipilimumab, low-dose cyclophosphamide and aspirin (RACIN trial). Nivolumab, ipilimumab, aspirin, low-dose cyclophosphamide and low-dose radiotherapy were given to donors. Priming of first-strand cDNA relied on TRAV- and TRBV-specific primers (covering alpha and beta chains). The authors ran around 19 PCR cycles to amplify TCRs with a constant-region primer and V-primer adapter. With in vitro transcription, the isolated mRNA was amplified. TCRdb called the reads again in MiXCR, with one record for every CDR3 protein. The sample has some 46,000 distinct CDR3 sequences, 20% to 25% seen once. This clonotype was observed at least ten times. This CDR3 spans 15 amino acids. The V gene lost 3 bases and the J gene lost 8 bases, with 17 bases spanning the gap.

The rearrangement joins TRBV12-3 or TRBV12-4 to TRBJ2-4; TRBD1 is a possible D gene (6 bases). The receptor was derived from a male donor with prostate cancer. This specimen consisted of PBMCs, obtained after low-dose radiotherapy plus immunotherapy. CDR3 in amino acids: CASSLPSQGKYIQYF. In nucleotides, the CDR3 is TGTGCCAGCAGTTTGCCGTCCCAGGGGAAATACATTCAGTACTTC.